Sequencing of this TCR beta chain was carried out in a study of shared clonotypes between healthy human individuals. CDR1 LNHDA and CDR2 SQIVND come from the germline V gene (reference sequence). The CDR3 spans 15 residues. V lost 1 base, J lost 6 bases, and 15 bases lay in between. Per the study methods: Quality scores were absent from the junction-only immunoSEQ sequences, so filtering differed. This table comes from immunoSEQ multiplex PCR, and its TCRdb copy is limited to in-frame clones, with some not included. V and J calls and clone size are copied from that table; D and trimming were computed from the DNA. Seen here are approximately 1.5 million clones, approximately 98% observed once, and the top ten hold about 0.42%.

This receptor was identified in a man aged 30 to 39 in good health. Sequenced input: naive CD4+ T cells sorted from blood. Subset: CD45RA+ positively selected. The chain carries TRBV19 and TRBJ1-2; D not certain. CDR3 sequence reads: CASSIAAHRTDGYTF. CDR3 DNA: TGTGCCAGTAGTATAGCGGCCCATCGTACGGATGGCTACACCTTC. Together with reference TRBV19 and TRBJ1-2, the CDR3 gives the full variable domain: DGGITQSPKYLFRKEGQNVTLSCEQNLNHDAMYWYRQDPGQGLRLIYYSQIVNDFQKGDIAEGYSVSREKKESFPLTVTSAQKNPTAFYLCASSIAAHRTDGYTFGSGTRLTVV.